This T cell receptor beta chain was retrieved from a study of CXCR3-negative and CXCR3-positive naive CD8 T cells. Whole-study findings and limits: Both of the naive subsets showed about the same high diversity, but memory CD8+ cells had much less. CXCR3-expressing naive cells carried TRB CDR3s more hydrophobic than those of CXCR3-negative naive cells.

TRB cDNA was prepared as libraries by UMI-labeled 5' RACE. TCRdb reprocessed the 5' RACE reads and stores each CDR3 protein as one record, lacking DNA. Recorded for this sample: 130,000 or so distinct CDR3 sequences. To note about this clonotype: The antigen is undetermined.

CDR1 is LGHNA, CDR2 YSLEER, per germline. There are 12 residues in the CDR3. The sequencing input was naive CXCR3+ CD8+ T cells from blood. Documented subset: CD45RO-CCR7+CD27+CD95- naive CD8+ T cells expressing CXCR3 (TNR3+). The gene calls are TRBV4-3 and TRBJ2-1. The TCR sequence derives from a human donor in good health. Some clones in this sample may be carry-over from other donors' samples. Here the CDR3 reads CASSQDRHEQFF.